This TCR beta chain emerged from a study of T-cell memory formation after mild COVID-19. At the level of the study: TCR clustering was largely donor specific.

Study conclusions and caveats: Researchers found some responding clones in pre-infection memory, a sign that cross-reactive memory joined. Among contracting clones, CD4+ were mainly CM/EM and CD8+ enriched in EMRA. CD4/CD8 balance held among clones contracting day 15 to 85, and later expanders leaned CD4+.

Trimming removed 2 bases at V and 4 bases at J, with 14 bases between. CDR1 is KGHSH, CDR2 LQKENI, per germline. CDR3 size: 15 residues. This clonotype was seen a few times. Its antigen is as yet unknown. Each CDR3 protein gets one entry after TCRdb re-called the 5' RACE reads with MiXCR. This sample has a few hundred thousand distinct CDR3 sequences; 16% occur once, and the top ten carry about 22%. What was sequenced was PBMCs or a T cell subset sorted from them (not recorded which). The chain links TRBV18 to TRBJ1-1, with D possibly TRBD1 on 5 matching bases. The sequence derives from a man younger than 35 who had mild COVID-19 (a few samples of this study predate the infection). Cell type and time point are not known. The chain's CDR3 is CASSPYLGGFTEAFF. CDR3 bases: TGTGCCAGCTCACCATATCTGGGGGGTTTCACTGAAGCTTTCTTT.